Listed below are T cell receptor beta chains from one sample, sequenced in a study of blood T cell repertoires in COVID-19. Assay used: immunoSEQ multiplex PCR; TCRdb lists only in-frame clones, some missing. The sample contains 150,000 to 200,000 clones, more than 70% of which appear only once. Sequenced sample: PBMCs or T cells enriched from blood (not recorded which). These receptors all come from a man aged 35-49 years who had recovered from COVID-19. The CDR3 runs from the conserved cysteine through the conserved F or W. D genes are given only for firm matches. For some rows the clone size is stated as once, few or many, or as a class when expanded; others skip it.

.	TRBV7-8	TRBJ2-7	.	CASSSAAPTESYYEQYF	TGTGCCAGCAGCTCTGCTGCACCGACAGAGAGCTACTACGAGCAGTACTTC
.	TRBV5-1	TRBJ2-3	.	CASRTLPRSTDTQYF	TGCGCCAGCAGAACTCTCCCACGATCCACAGATACGCAGTATTTT
TRBD1	TRBV5-4	TRBJ1-4	.	CASSFDRAHEKLFF	TGTGCCAGCAGTTTTGACAGGGCCCACGAAAAACTGTTTTTT
TRBD1	TRBV27	TRBJ1-2	.	CASSPPGQSNYGYTF	TGTGCCAGCAGTCCCCCGGGACAGTCTAACTATGGCTACACCTTC
TRBD2	TRBV19	TRBJ2-7	.	CATRRTSGTSYEQYF	TGTGCCACCCGAAGGACTAGCGGGACCTCCTACGAGCAGTACTTC
TRBD1	TRBV15	TRBJ1-4	.	CATSRDRSGSRKLFF	TGTGCCACCAGCAGGGACAGGTCGGGGAGTCGAAAACTGTTTTTT
TRBD2	TRBV28	TRBJ2-1	.	CASSPPLAGYSNEQFF	TGTGCCAGCAGCCCTCCCCTAGCGGGGTATTCCAATGAGCAGTTCTTC
.	TRBV7-8	TRBJ1-5	.	CASSRGGGSGNQPQHF	TGTGCCAGCAGCCGAGGGGGGGGATCGGGCAATCAGCCCCAGCATTTT
.	TRBV21-1	TRBJ2-2	.	CASSTRQGNTGELFF	TGTGCCAGCAGCACGCGACAGGGGAACACCGGGGAGCTGTTTTTT
.	TRBV12-3/TRBV12-4	TRBJ2-2	many	CASSFWDWGELFF	TGTGCCAGCAGTTTCTGGGACTGGGGGGAGCTGTTTTTT
.	TRBV21-1	TRBJ2-3	once	CASRGTGHRTDTQYF	TGTGCCAGCCGAGGAACAGGGCACAGAACGGATACGCAGTATTTT
TRBD1	TRBV6-5	TRBJ1-1	.	CASGLTGRNSEAFF	TGTGCCAGCGGCTTGACAGGGAGGAATTCGGAAGCTTTCTTT
TRBD1	TRBV24-1	TRBJ1-2	.	CATSDGDSYGYTF	TGTGCCACCAGTGATGGGGACAGTTATGGCTACACCTTC
.	TRBV5-1	TRBJ2-2	.	CASSLAGGRSSTGELFF	TGCGCCAGCAGCTTGGCCGGAGGCAGGAGCTCCACCGGGGAGCTGTTTTTT
.	TRBV7-8	TRBJ1-1	.	CASSLGLAGHSAFF	TGTGCCAGCAGCTTAGGCTTGGCAGGGCATTCGGCTTTCTTT
TRBD2	TRBV28	TRBJ2-5	.	CASSLPAAGGETQYF	TGTGCCAGCAGTTTACCCGCGGCGGGGGGAGAGACCCAGTACTTC
TRBD1	TRBV28	TRBJ2-4	.	CASSSGQGSNIQYF	TGTGCCAGCAGTTCGGGACAGGGGTCGAACATTCAGTACTTC
.	TRBV7-9	TRBJ1-2	.	CASSVTDYGYTF	TGTGCCAGCAGCGTGACAGATTATGGCTACACCTTC
.	TRBV5-4	TRBJ1-1	.	CASTDSMNTEAFF	TGTGCCAGCACCGACAGTATGAACACTGAAGCTTTCTTT
TRBD1	TRBV7-9	TRBJ1-1	.	CASSIGTGVNTEAFF	TGTGCCAGCAGCATCGGGACAGGCGTGAACACTGAAGCTTTCTTT
TRBD2	TRBV29-1	TRBJ2-1	.	CSAGTSGGAGEQFF	TGCAGCGCCGGGACTAGCGGGGGAGCTGGGGAGCAGTTCTTC
.	TRBV7-3	TRBJ2-3	few	CASSLSAGGTGQKYF	TGTGCCAGCAGCTTAAGTGCGGGGGGGACAGGACAAAAGTATTTT
TRBD1	TRBV7-9	TRBJ1-4	.	CASSTTGAQNEKLFF	TGTGCCAGCAGCACAACAGGGGCCCAGAATGAAAAACTGTTTTTT
.	TRBV12-3/TRBV12-4	TRBJ1-1	.	CASSWEGTEAFF	TGTGCCAGCAGTTGGGAGGGCACTGAAGCTTTCTTT
.	TRBV5-6	TRBJ1-2	.	CASSLAGGNGYTF	TGTGCCAGCAGCTTGGCGGGAGGCAATGGCTACACCTTC
TRBD2	TRBV7-9	TRBJ2-7	.	CASSSLASGRGSSYEQYF	TGTGCCAGCAGCTCCCTGGCTAGCGGGAGAGGGTCCTCCTACGAGCAGTACTTC
.	TRBV29-1	TRBJ1-2	.	CSITRVVYGYTF	TGCAGCATAACCAGGGTGGTCTATGGCTACACCTTC
TRBD1	TRBV7-9	TRBJ1-4	.	CASSLGTGNEKLFF	TGTGCCAGCAGCCTAGGGACAGGGAACGAAAAACTGTTTTTT